These T cell receptor beta chains were read from a single sample in a study of T cells in Graves' hyperthyroidism and ophthalmopathy. One entry per CDR3 protein results from TCRdb running MiXCR on the multiplex PCR reads. Here the sample spans hundreds of thousands of distinct CDR3 sequences, around 15% being singletons. Sequenced material: blood. These receptors came from a woman between 18 and 30 years old with Graves' ophthalmopathy. The conserved cysteine and the conserved F or W are not part of the CDR3 here.

J: TRBJ2-1; V: TRBV20-1; CDR3: SVTGGSYNEQF
J: TRBJ2-1; V: TRBV28; CDR3: ASSLNLQSASNEQF
J: TRBJ2-5; V: TRBV6-8; CDR3: ASRRTLEGRGETQY
J: TRBJ1-4; V: TRBV25-1; CDR3: ASSGTGTAKNEKLF
J: TRBJ2-6; V: TRBV7-9; CDR3: ATGTGGANVLT
J: TRBJ2-7; V: TRBV24-1; CDR3: ATSDTGQGDEQY
J: TRBJ2-1; V: TRBV12-3/TRBV12-4; CDR3: ASSLAPSGEQF
J: TRBJ1-2; V: TRBV4-1; CDR3: ASSPGTRSLYGYT
J: TRBJ2-7; V: TRBV4-3; CDR3: ASSQDPTVGLAYEQY
J: TRBJ1-1; V: TRBV4-1; CDR3: ASSQIGSSTEAS
J: TRBJ1-1; V: TRBV11-2; CDR3: ASSLTFKRADRPYTEAF
J: TRBJ1-1; V: TRBV7-3; CDR3: ASSLEAGENTEAF
J: TRBJ2-3; V: TRBV7-2; CDR3: ALSGRVGDTQY
J: TRBJ2-3; V: TRBV7-2; CDR3: ASSRLAASGSGETRY
J: TRBJ1-5; V: TRBV6-2/TRBV6-3; CDR3: ASSSVGTGGSRQPQH
J: TRBJ2-5; V: TRBV30; CDR3: AWIRGTY
J: TRBJ1-1; V: TRBV12-3/TRBV12-4; CDR3: ASSLIGRLFGAF
J: TRBJ1-5; V: TRBV19; CDR3: ASNMYSNQPQH
J: TRBJ1-1; V: TRBV7-2; CDR3: ASSLAGVGQANTEAF
J: TRBJ2-3; V: TRBV25-1; CDR3: ASSEILASDTQY
J: TRBJ1-2; V: TRBV10-3; CDR3: AISEFSSLGNYGYT
J: TRBJ2-7; V: TRBV3-1; CDR3: ASSPEDRDEQY
J: TRBJ2-7; V: TRBV20-1; CDR3: SATRGTSGGDKQY
J: TRBJ2-1; V: TRBV5-1; CDR3: ASSLDGLNYNEQF
J: TRBJ1-1; V: TRBV5-1; CDR3: ASSLVYTDRGGMNTEAF
J: TRBJ1-4; V: TRBV27; CDR3: ASRPGGPNEKLF
J: TRBJ1-1; V: TRBV5-1; CDR3: ASSADTGENTEAF
J: TRBJ2-7; V: TRBV5-8; CDR3: ASSLLTSGRFYEQY
J: TRBJ1-4; V: TRBV14; CDR3: ASSQEGRKLF
J: TRBJ2-6; V: TRBV29-1; CDR3: SVGESGLPGANVLT
J: TRBJ1-1; V: TRBV6-5; CDR3: ASSYPTDMNTEAF
J: TRBJ2-7; V: TRBV6-5; CDR3: ASSYRRPGQGTPYEQY
J: TRBJ1-1; V: TRBV20-1; CDR3: SARESRAGGRYTEAF
J: TRBJ2-2; V: TRBV24-1; CDR3: ATSETGTGAGELF